This TCR beta chain comes out of a study of blood T cell repertoires in COVID-19. The overall study: Collection of acute and convalescent COVID-19 samples took place in the United States, Italy and Spain. Nucleic acid was either cDNA or gDNA, and it came from T cells, B-cell-depleted T cells, or PBMCs.

As handled by the study authors: Estimated nucleated cell counts came from reference gene primer amplification. The method was immunoSEQ multiplex PCR; TCRdb's version includes in-frame clones alone and lacks a portion of them. V and J calls and clone size come straight from that table; D and trimming were deduced from the DNA. The table lists under 250,000 clones, just under 85% of them singletons. Participants, about 18 to 90 years old, spanned about 26 US areas. This clone was found a few times. CDR1 and CDR2 from the germline V gene are SNHLY and FYNNEI. This CDR3 is 12 amino acids long. V was pared by 5 bases and J by 6 bases, with 11 bases between.

Sample: PBMCs or T cells enriched from blood (not recorded which). V usage is TRBV2 and J usage is TRBJ2-7; D might be TRBD1 (6 bases). The clonotype comes from a woman aged 40-49 years with acute COVID-19. The CDR3 is CASSRQVFEQYF. The CDR3 DNA sequence: TGTGCCAGCAGTCGACAGGTCTTCGAGCAGTACTTC. Full variable domain (remainder filled in from reference TRBV2 and TRBJ2-7): EPEVTQTPSHQVTQMGQEVILRCVPISNHLYFYWYRQILGQKVEFLVSFYNNEISEKSEIFDDQFSVERPDGSNFTLKIRSTKLEDSAMYFCASSRQVFEQYFGPGTRLTVT.